The sequence of this TCR beta chain was determined in a study of breast tumors, draining lymph nodes, adjacent tissues. Findings of the study overall: Luminal-like breast cancer showed significantly higher tumor–nontumor repertoire similarity than basal-like.

TCRdb fed the multiplex PCR reads into MiXCR, producing one record per CDR3 protein. There are 180,000 or so distinct CDR3 sequences in the sample; approximately 31% occur only once, and about 4.5% lies in the top ten. Axillary draining lymph nodes of breast cancer patients supplied the node samples. The V gene lost 8 bases and the J gene lost 0 bases, with 17 bases spanning the gap. The CDR3 contains 16 residues. Germline V gives CDR1 MNHNS, CDR2 SASEGT. A note on this clonotype: Its matching antigen is unknown. Since a much larger clone is just one base distant, this may be a read error.

The rearrangement joins TRBV6-1 to TRBJ1-3; a weak D match, TRBD1 (6 bases). The sequence came from a female donor with breast cancer. Some clones in this sample may be carry-over from other donors' samples. The specimen sequenced was axillary lymph node tissue. The CDR3 DNA is TGTGCCAGCGGGCGGGGGCCGTCGCTCTCTGGAAACACCATATATTTT. Amino acid sequence: CASGRGPSLSGNTIYF.